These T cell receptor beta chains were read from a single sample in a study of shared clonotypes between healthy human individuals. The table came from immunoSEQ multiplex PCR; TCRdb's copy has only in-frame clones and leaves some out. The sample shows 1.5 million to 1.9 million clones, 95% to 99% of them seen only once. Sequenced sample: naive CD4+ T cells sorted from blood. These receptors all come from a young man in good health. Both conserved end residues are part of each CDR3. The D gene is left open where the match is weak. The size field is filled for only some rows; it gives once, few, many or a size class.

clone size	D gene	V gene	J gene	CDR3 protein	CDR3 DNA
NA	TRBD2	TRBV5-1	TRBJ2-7	CASSERLAEYSYEQYF	TGCGCCAGCAGCGAGCGACTAGCGGAGTACTCCTACGAGCAGTACTTC
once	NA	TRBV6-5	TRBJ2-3	CASSYSRRDYTDTQYF	TGTGCCAGCAGTTACTCGAGGCGTGACTACACAGATACGCAGTATTTT
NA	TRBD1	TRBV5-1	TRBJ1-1	CASSLVQGAEAFF	TGCGCCAGCAGCTTGGTACAGGGGGCTGAAGCTTTCTTT
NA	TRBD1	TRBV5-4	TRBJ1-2	CASSLSGGAGYGYTF	TGTGCCAGCAGCTTGTCAGGGGGCGCTGGCTATGGCTACACCTTC
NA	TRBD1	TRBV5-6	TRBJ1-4	CASSNYRGPLGKLFF	TGTGCCAGCAGCAATTACAGGGGGCCCTTAGGAAAACTGTTTTTT
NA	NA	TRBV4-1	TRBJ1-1	CASSQDPARIPNSGTEAFF	TGCGCCAGCAGCCAAGATCCCGCACGAATTCCTAACTCCGGCACTGAAGCTTTCTTT
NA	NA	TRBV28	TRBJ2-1	CASSPSDRYNEQFF	TGTGCCAGCAGTCCTAGCGACAGGTACAATGAGCAGTTCTTC
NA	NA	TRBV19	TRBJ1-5	CASTAFDSRNQPQHF	TGTGCCAGTACAGCCTTCGACAGCCGCAATCAGCCCCAGCATTTT
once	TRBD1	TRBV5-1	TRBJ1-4	CASRQGQGATNEKLFF	TGCGCCAGCAGACAGGGACAGGGGGCAACTAATGAAAAACTGTTTTTT
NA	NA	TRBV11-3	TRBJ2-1	CASGDHYNEQFF	TGTGCCAGCGGCGACCACTACAATGAGCAGTTCTTC
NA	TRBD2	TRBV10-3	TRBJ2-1	CALSFLAGGTPNEQFF	TGTGCCCTATCATTCCTAGCGGGAGGAACTCCCAACGAGCAGTTCTTC
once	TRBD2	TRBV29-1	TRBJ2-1	CSGYPHLAGDSYNEQFF	TGCAGCGGCTACCCGCATCTAGCGGGGGACTCCTACAATGAGCAGTTCTTC
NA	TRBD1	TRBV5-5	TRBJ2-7	CASRNPGQGWEQYF	TGTGCCAGCAGAAACCCGGGACAGGGGTGGGAGCAGTACTTC
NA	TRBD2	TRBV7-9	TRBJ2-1	CASSIPGGTSGTYNEQFF	TGTGCCAGCAGCATACCAGGCGGGACTAGCGGGACGTACAATGAGCAGTTCTTC
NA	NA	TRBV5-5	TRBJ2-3	CASSLAESTDTQYF	TGTGCCAGCAGCTTGGCGGAAAGCACAGATACGCAGTATTTT
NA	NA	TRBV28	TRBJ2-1	CASRDTGKNYNEQFF	TGTGCCAGCAGAGATACAGGGAAAAACTACAATGAGCAGTTCTTC
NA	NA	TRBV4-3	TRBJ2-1	CASSQEWTNNEQFF	TGCGCCAGCAGCCAAGAGTGGACTAACAATGAGCAGTTCTTC
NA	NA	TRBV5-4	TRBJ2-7	CASSRRASTYEQYF	TGTGCCAGCAGTCGAAGAGCCTCGACCTACGAGCAGTACTTC
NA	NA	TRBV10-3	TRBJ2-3	CAISVGRGTDTQYF	TGTGCCATCAGTGTGGGAAGGGGCACAGATACGCAGTATTTT
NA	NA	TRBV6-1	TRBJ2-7	CASSGERVGEQYF	TGTGCCAGCAGCGGCGAGAGGGTGGGCGAGCAGTACTTC
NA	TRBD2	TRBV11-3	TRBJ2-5	CASSPGLADQETQYF	TGTGCCAGCAGCCCCGGACTAGCGGACCAAGAGACCCAGTACTTC
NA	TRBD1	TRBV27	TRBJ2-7	CASSSQGHEQYF	TGTGCCAGCAGTTCACAGGGGCACGAGCAGTACTTC
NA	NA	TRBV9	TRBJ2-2	CASSVGSPPDTGELFF	TGTGCCAGCAGCGTAGGGTCCCCTCCGGACACCGGGGAGCTGTTTTTT
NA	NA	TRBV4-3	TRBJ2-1	CASSLGAGSTEQFF	TGCGCCAGCAGCCTAGGGGCAGGCTCCACTGAGCAGTTCTTC
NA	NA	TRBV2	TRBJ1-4	CASSVGIYEKLFF	TGTGCCAGCAGTGTGGGGATATATGAAAAACTGTTTTTT
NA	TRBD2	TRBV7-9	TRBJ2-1	CASSTGTSGSYEQFF	TGTGCCAGCAGCACAGGGACTAGCGGGAGCTATGAGCAGTTCTTC
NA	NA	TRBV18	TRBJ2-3	CASSRSYTDTQYF	TGTGCCAGCTCACGATCCTACACAGATACGCAGTATTTT
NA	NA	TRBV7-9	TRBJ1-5	CASSYQLNQPQHF	TGTGCCAGCAGCTACCAGCTCAATCAGCCCCAGCATTTT
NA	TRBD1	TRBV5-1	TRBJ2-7	CASMLVPGGGEQYF	TGCGCCAGCATGCTTGTGCCAGGGGGCGGCGAGCAGTACTTC
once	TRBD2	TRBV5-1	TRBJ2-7	CASSLVGGTSGSYEQYF	TGCGCCAGCAGCTTGGTAGGTGGGACTAGCGGGAGTTACGAGCAGTACTTC
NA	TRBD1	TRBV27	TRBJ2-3	CASSWTGRDTQYF	TGTGCCAGCAGTTGGACAGGGAGGGATACGCAGTATTTT
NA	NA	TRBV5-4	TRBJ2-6	CASIEGPRDSGANVLTF	TGTGCCAGCATCGAGGGACCCCGGGACTCTGGGGCCAACGTCCTGACTTTC
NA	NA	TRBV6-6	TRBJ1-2	CASSIYREDGYTF	TGTGCCAGCAGTATATACAGGGAGGATGGCTACACCTTC
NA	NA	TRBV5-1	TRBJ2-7	CASSYEGRGVYEQYF	TGCGCCAGCAGCTACGAGGGGCGGGGCGTCTACGAGCAGTACTTC
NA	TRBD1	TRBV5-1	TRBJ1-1	CASSLGHNRGRRNTEAFF	TGCGCCAGCAGCTTGGGACACAACAGGGGGCGCAGGAACACTGAAGCTTTCTTT
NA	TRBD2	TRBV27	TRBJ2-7	CASSLSGSGGYEQYF	TGTGCCAGCAGTTTAAGCGGGTCGGGGGGATACGAGCAGTACTTC
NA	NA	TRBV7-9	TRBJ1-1	CASSSGGPNTEAFF	TGTGCCAGCTCCTCTGGGGGGCCGAACACTGAAGCTTTCTTT
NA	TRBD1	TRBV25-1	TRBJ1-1	CASRRGQSTEAFF	TGTGCCAGCAGAAGGGGACAGTCCACTGAAGCTTTCTTT
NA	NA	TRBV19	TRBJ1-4	CASKRSPATNEKLFF	TGTGCCAGTAAGCGGAGCCCTGCAACTAATGAAAAACTGTTTTTT
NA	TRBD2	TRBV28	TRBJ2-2	CASTPVPGGETGELFF	TGTGCCAGCACCCCAGTCCCGGGGGGGGAAACCGGGGAGCTGTTTTTT
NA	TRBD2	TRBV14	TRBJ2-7	CASSQSWFASGSHEQYF	TGTGCCAGCAGCCAATCCTGGTTCGCTAGCGGGTCCCACGAGCAGTACTTC
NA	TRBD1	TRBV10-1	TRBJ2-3	CASSASGTAISTDTQYF	TGCGCCAGCAGTGCCTCGGGGACAGCGATCAGCACAGATACGCAGTATTTT
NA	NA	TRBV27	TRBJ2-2	CASSVRRNTGELFF	TGTGCCAGCAGTGTACGCCGGAACACCGGGGAGCTGTTTTTT
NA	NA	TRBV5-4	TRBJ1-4	CASSLDRRNEKLFF	TGTGCCAGCAGCTTGGACAGGAGGAATGAAAAACTGTTTTTT
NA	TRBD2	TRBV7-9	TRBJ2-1	CASSFWTSGINEQFF	TGTGCCAGCAGCTTCTGGACTAGCGGAATTAATGAGCAGTTCTTC